The 22 T cell receptor beta chains given below trace back to one sample, sequenced in a study of CD8 T cells in ankylosing spondylitis. Study outcomes and limitations: One TCR beta motif, made up of seven to nine highly homologous variants, appeared characteristic of ankylosing spondylitis blood.

For these receptors, no antigen is known. MiXCR was run by TCRdb on the 5' RACE reads, yielding one entry per CDR3 protein. The repertoire has fewer than 400,000 distinct CDR3 sequences, around 20% of them found once; the top ten carry around 16%. The material sequenced was blood, either unsorted or a sorted T cell fraction (not recorded which). These TCRs come from a male donor with ankylosing spondylitis.

The V call is TRBV5-6, the J call TRBJ2-7; 14 bases fit TRBD2. The length of the CDR3 is 16 residues. The trim removed 0 bases at V and 6 bases at J, leaving 5 bases unmatched. The germline V gene has CDR1 SGHDT and CDR2 YYEEEE. For the CDR3, the DNA is TGTGCCAGCAGCTTGGGACTAGCGGGAGGGGGATCCGAGCAGTACTTC. This encodes CASSLGLAGGGSEQYF.

This clonotype was counted only a few times. The chain joins TRBV12-3 or TRBV12-4 to TRBJ2-3; possibly TRBD1 for D (6 bases). The length of the CDR3 is 17 residues. The ends were cut back, 6 bases at V and 2 bases at J, with 21 bases in the middle. Here the CDR3 DNA reads TGTGCCAGCAGGCTAACGCCCCAGGGGCCCCACACAGATACGCAGTATTTT. Residues: CASRLTPQGPHTDTQYF.

V is TRBV15 and J is TRBJ2-2; 11 bases match TRBD1. Germline loops: CDR1 LNHNV, CDR2 YYDKDF (reference sequence). The CDR3 length is 15 residues. J was trimmed by 5 bases and V by 3 bases; bases with no gene match: 2. CDR3 loop: CATSRDRGRTGELFF. CDR3 nucleotides: TGTGCCACCAGCAGGGACAGGGGGCGGACCGGGGAGCTGTTTTTT.

The V and J genes are TRBV19 and TRBJ1-1; D gene ambiguous. The CDR3 contains 13 residues. Germline CDR1 reads LNHDA; CDR2 reads SQIVND (reference sequence). V shed 5 bases and J shed 4 bases, with 11 bases lying between them. The CDR3 is CASSFKGATEAFF. The CDR3 DNA follows: TGTGCCAGTAGTTTTAAGGGCGCCACTGAAGCTTTCTTT.

The V call is TRBV7-3, the J call TRBJ2-7; 12 nucleotides agree with TRBD1. Germline values: CDR1 SGHTA, CDR2 FQGTGA. The CDR3 is 14 amino acids. V trimming: 5 bases; J trimming: 5 bases; junction bases outside the gene matches: 4. The CDR3 DNA is TGTGCCAGCAGCCACGGGACAGGGGGCGACGAGCAGTACTTC. Amino acid sequence: CASSHGTGGDEQYF.

This clonotype was counted only a few times. The rearrangement joins TRBV7-9 to TRBJ2-7, with a tentative D call TRBD2 (5 bases). The germline V gene encodes CDR1 SEHNR and CDR2 FQNEAQ (reference sequence). V was cut by 4 bases and J by 3 bases, with 13 bases left in between. The CDR3 loop spans 14 amino acids. CDR3 coding DNA: TGTGCCAGCAGCTCTCAAGACGGGATCTACGAGCAGTACTTC. The encoded protein is CASSSQDGIYEQYF.

This sequence joins TRBV4-2 and TRBJ2-1; D gene ambiguous. Trimming shortened V by 1 base and J by 4 bases, and 14 bases separated the two germline ends. Germline CDR1 reads LGHNA; CDR2 reads YNFKEQ. This CDR3 has 16 residues. For the CDR3, the DNA is TGTGCCAGCAGCCAAGCTTCGTACCCTCCATACAATGAGCAGTTCTTC. Amino acid sequence: CASSQASYPPYNEQFF.

In its sample, this clonotype was seen a few times. The J gene is TRBJ2-3, the V gene TRBV29-1; no clear D. Germline V gene sequence: CDR1 SQVTM, CDR2 ANQGSEA. V was cut by 4 bases and J by 2 bases, with 10 bases left in between. CDR3 size: 13 residues. CDR3 nucleotides: TGCAGCGTTGGTGTTCGATACACAGATACGCAGTATTTT. This sequence encodes CSVGVRYTDTQYF.

The chain has TRBV5-1 and TRBJ2-5, with D uncertain. Between the trimmed V and J ends, which lost 0 bases and 5 bases, there was a span of 14 bases. Germline CDR1 is SGHRS and CDR2 is YFSETQ. This CDR3 has 15 residues. The CDR3 nucleotides are TGCGCCAGCAGCTTGGATCCGGGTCCGGAGGAGACCCAGTACTTC. This encodes CASSLDPGPEETQYF.

V is TRBV7-8 and J is TRBJ2-7; tentatively, D is TRBD1 or TRBD2 (7 bases each). The CDR3 loop spans 15 amino acids. V was clipped by 5 bases and J by 2 bases, with 16 bases between them. Germline-derived CDR1 and CDR2 are SGHVS and FQNEAQ. In nucleotides, the CDR3 is TGTGCCAGCAGCCCCTTAGGGAGGGGGCCCTACGAGCAGTACTTC. Amino acids: CASSPLGRGPYEQYF.

This clonotype was counted only a few times. The chain has TRBV5-8 and TRBJ2-4; 13 nucleotides match TRBD2. CDR3 length: 15 residues. Unmatched junction bases numbered 6, after V lost 9 bases and J lost 3 bases. Germline CDR1 is SGHTS and CDR2 is YDEGEE. CDR3 region: CATRLAGGDKNIQYF. The CDR3 region has the DNA TGTGCCACCAGACTAGCGGGAGGAGACAAAAACATTCAGTACTTC. Filled out from reference TRBV5-8 and TRBJ2-4, the complete variable domain reads EAGVTQSPTHLIKTRGQQATLRCSPISGHTSVYWYQQALGLGLQFLLWYDEGEERNRGNFPPRFSGRQFPNYSSELNVNALELEDSALYLCATRLAGGDKNIQYFGAGTRLSVL.

This clonotype turned up a few times. This CDR3 is missing its conserved last phenylalanine or tryptophan, likely due to a read error. The limits of the CDR3 on the DNA are not certain, so only TCRdb's listed CDR3 is given. This chain joins TRBV29-1 and TRBJ2-1; the table names TRBD2, a call not compared with the DNA. Germline lookup yields CDR1 SQVTM and CDR2 ANQGSEA. Ends included, the CDR3 has 11 residues. The CDR3 loop is CSVDYSGRPAI.

The V call is TRBV4-2, the J call TRBJ2-1; TRBD2 matches 7 bases. V lost 1 base and J lost 4; bases outside the gene matches: 10. The CDR3 is 17 amino acids. Germline CDR1 and CDR2: LGHNA and YNFKEQ. The CDR3, as DNA: TGTGCCAGCAGCCAAGGCCTGCGGGGGAAGCTTTACAATGAGCAGTTCTTC. It yields the protein CASSQGLRGKLYNEQFF.

This clonotype was detected ten times or more. The V call is TRBV12-3 or TRBV12-4, the J call TRBJ1-4, with a weak D call TRBD1 (6 bases). V lost 2 bases and J lost 5, with 15 bases in between. This CDR3 comprises 16 residues. The CDR3 DNA follows: TGTGCCAGCAGTTTACGGTGGGGCAGGGGAAATGAAAAACTGTTTTTT. Amino acids: CASSLRWGRGNEKLFF.

The rearrangement uses TRBV12-3 or TRBV12-4 and TRBJ2-7; either TRBD1 or TRBD2 may fit D (5 bases each). The CDR3 contains 15 residues. V was clipped by 2 bases and J by 2 bases, with 13 bases between them. Here the CDR3 DNA reads TGTGCCAGCAGTTTAATCCCCGGGGCGGCCTACGAGCAGTACTTC. Translating gives CASSLIPGAAYEQYF.

This chain links TRBV20-1 with TRBJ2-7, with a tentative D call TRBD2 (5 bases). Trimming left V 5 bases short and J 2 bases short, with 25 bases between. This CDR3 region has 17 residues. CDR1 and CDR2 (germline): DFQATT, SNEGSKA (reference sequence). The CDR3 is CSAARSSLRYGAYEQYF. In DNA form, the CDR3 reads TGCAGTGCTGCCCGTAGTAGTCTACGGTACGGGGCCTACGAGCAGTACTTC.

The V and J genes are TRBV18 and TRBJ2-1; 10 bases agree with TRBD2. J was trimmed by 8 bases and V by 2 bases; bases with no gene match: 6. Germline CDR1 KGHSH, CDR2 LQKENI. The CDR3 contains 15 residues. The CDR3 nucleotides are TGTGCCAGCTCACCATGGATAGCGGGGGGCGATGAGCAGTTCTTC. Its protein is CASSPWIAGGDEQFF.

The chain couples TRBV10-3 to TRBJ1-3; D gene ambiguous. Looked up from germline, CDR1 is ENHRY and CDR2 is SYGVKD. The CDR3 covers 14 residues. Trimming shortened V by 6 bases and J by 0 bases, and 9 bases separated the two germline ends. In nucleotides, the CDR3 is TGTGCCATCAGGGCTGACAACTCTGGAAACACCATATATTTT. Translation: CAIRADNSGNTIYF.

This clonotype has just a few counts. The chain joins TRBV3-1 to TRBJ1-2; 8 nucleotides match TRBD1. The CDR3 extends over 14 amino acids. CDR1 is LGHDT, CDR2 YNNKEL, per germline (reference sequence). After removal of 5 bases from V and 4 bases from J, the junction contained 6 bases not matched to a gene. CDR3 DNA: TGTGCCAGCAGCACCTCAGGGGGCGGCTATGGCTACACCTTC. Translating it yields CASSTSGGGYGYTF.

V is TRBV15 and J is TRBJ2-7, with TRBD1 matching 10 bases. The V and J ends lost 2 bases and 3 bases, in that order; junction bases with no gene match: 7. CDR1 LNHNV and CDR2 YYDKDF come from the germline V gene (reference sequence). The CDR3 runs to 16 residues. The CDR3 DNA follows: TGTGCCACCAGCAGAAACCTGGGACAGGGGTACTACGAGCAGTACTTC. Translated, it gives CATSRNLGQGYYEQYF.

The J gene is TRBJ2-1, the V gene TRBV24-1; unclear D gene. The germline CDR1 and CDR2 sequences are KGHDR and SFDVKD. There are 17 residues in the CDR3. V dropped 0 bases and J dropped 5 bases, with 16 bases sitting between them. Written as DNA, the CDR3 is TGTGCCACCAGTGATTTGGGCCACCAACCTGGGCACAATGAGCAGTTCTTC. This sequence encodes CATSDLGHQPGHNEQFF.

The V call is TRBV19, the J call TRBJ2-7; 7 nucleotides line up with TRBD2. CDR3 size: 14 residues. J gave up 6 bases and V 5 bases, and 10 bases lay outside the gene matches. Germline V gene data show CDR1 as LNHDA and CDR2 as SQIVND (reference sequence). CDR3 coding DNA: TGTGCCAGTAGTGTGGCGGGAGTCCCTCTCGAGCAGTACTTC. It codes for CASSVAGVPLEQYF.